Given below is one T cell receptor beta chain in context. Its antigen is currently unknown. Trimming cost V 4 bases and J 5 bases, with 15 bases left between them. The CDR3 runs 14 residues. Germline CDR1 reads SGHDT; CDR2 reads YYEEEE. This specimen comes from a study of radiotherapy plus CTLA-4 blockade in lung cancer. Study-level findings and limits: Response, reportedly, was best predicted by interferon-beta along with early blood T cell clone dynamics.

Profiled with immunoSEQ multiplex PCR; TCRdb holds only in-frame clones, not every one. The table lists roughly 100,000 clones, 70% to 90% of them singletons. The sample here was peripheral blood, taken from a patient treated with radiotherapy plus ipilimumab. The TCR sequence derives from a human donor with non-small cell lung cancer that progressed on radiotherapy plus ipilimumab. Some clones in this sample may be carry-over from other donors' samples. The chain links TRBV5-6 to TRBJ2-5; TRBD2 is a possible D gene (5 bases). The DNA for the CDR3 is TGTGCCAGCAGCGTTAGCGAACTCCGGGAGACCCAGTACTTC. Translating gives CASSVSELRETQYF.